The TCR beta chain under discussion was sequenced for a study of cytomegalovirus exposure and HLA in healthy donors. Study background: Approximately 200 million T cells yielded 100 million or so unique TCR beta sequences in earlier analysis.

The PCR contained 60 Vbeta and 13 Jbeta primers. The protocol was immunoSEQ multiplex PCR, while the TCRdb copy is restricted to in-frame clones and leaves out a portion. The data show around 120,000 clones, around 77% seen once. The CDR3 contains 15 residues. The J segment lost 3 bases and the V segment lost 6 bases, leaving 10 bases of the junction unmatched. CDR1 and CDR2 (germline): MDHEN, SYDVKM. The origin of this receptor is a man aged 45-60 years in good health and CMV-seropositive. The specimen was PBMCs. V gene TRBV28 combines with J gene TRBJ2-7; 8 bases are a match to TRBD1. Here the CDR3 DNA reads TGTGCCAGCAGGCCCGACGGACAGGGAGGCTACGAGCAGTACTTC. This codes for CASRPDGQGGYEQYF.